A single T cell receptor beta chain is shown here with its context. Naive CD8 cells, CD45RO-negative and positively selected for CCR7, excluded terminally differentiated effector memory CD45RA+ cells. The data stem from a study of shared clonotypes between healthy human individuals. V lost 3 bases and J lost 4, with 8 bases in between. This CDR3 region has 13 residues. Per the germline V gene, CDR1 is SGDLS and CDR2 is YYNGEE. Sequencing used immunoSEQ multiplex PCR; TCRdb keeps in-frame clones, though not all of them. The data show millions of clones, with roughly 91% seen just once and about 1.5% held by the top ten.

The rearrangement links TRBV9 to TRBJ2-1; D may be TRBD1 (6 bases). Input material: naive CD8+ T cells from PBMCs. This clonotype originated in a young man in good health. Some clones in this sample may be carry-over from other donors' samples. The CDR3 sequence is CASSAGEYNEQFF. CDR3 sequence (DNA): TGTGCCAGCAGCGCAGGGGAGTACAATGAGCAGTTCTTC. The whole variable domain, remainder taken from reference TRBV9 and TRBJ2-1, is DSGVTQTPKHLITATGQRVTLRCSPRSGDLSVYWYQQSLDQGLQFLIQYYNGEERAKGNILERFSAQQFPDLHSELNLSSLELGDSALYFCASSAGEYNEQFFGPGTRLTVL.